Presented here are 17 T cell receptor beta chains from one specimen sequenced in a study of blood T cell repertoires in COVID-19. Sequenced by immunoSEQ multiplex PCR; TCRdb stores in-frame clones only, minus some. The sample has 110,000 or so clones, roughly 80% seen once; the top ten hold roughly 15%. Sequencing was carried out using peripheral blood. These receptors came from a woman at least 80 years old with acute or convalescent COVID-19.

The chain combines TRBV19 with TRBJ1-1; 11 nucleotides match TRBD1. Unmatched junction bases numbered 8, after V lost 6 bases and J lost 5 bases. The germline CDR1 and CDR2 sequences are LNHDA and SQIVND (reference sequence). CDR3 length equals 15 residues. The CDR3 DNA reads TGTGCCAGTAGAACCGGACAGGGGGCAGGAACTGAAGCTTTCTTT. This translates into CASRTGQGAGTEAFF.

This clone was found once. The V call is TRBV3-1 (or the pseudogene TRBV3-2), the J call TRBJ2-5; 8 bases are a match to TRBD1. The CDR3 is 13 amino acids. Per germline, CDR1 LGHDT and CDR2 YNNKEL (reference sequence). J gave up 5 bases and V 6 bases, and 5 bases lay outside the gene matches. CDR3 nucleotides: TGTGCCAGCAGTCTAGACAGGGGTGAGACCCAGTACTTC. It translates to CASSLDRGETQYF.

This clone was detected only once. V gene TRBV6-5 combines with J gene TRBJ1-1; D may be TRBD1 (6 bases). The V and J ends lost 7 bases and 4 bases respectively, with 16 bases between them. The germline CDR1 and CDR2 sequences are MNHEY and SVGAGI. The CDR3 consists of 14 residues. The CDR3 spells CASNQQGMGTEAFF. CDR3 nucleotides: TGTGCCAGCAACCAACAGGGAATGGGCACTGAAGCTTTCTTT.

This clone was seen once. The chain links TRBV6-6 to TRBJ2-3; the match to TRBD2 covers 9 bases. This CDR3 spans 15 amino acids. The junction had 3 bases not matched to a gene; V was cut back by 2 bases and J by 3 bases. Germline loops: CDR1 MNHNY, CDR2 SVGAGI (reference sequence). CDR3 nucleotides: TGTGCCAGCAGTTACCTTGCGGGGGGGACAGATACGCAGTATTTT. Its protein product is CASSYLAGGTDTQYF.

This clone was seen just once. The chain joins TRBV15 to TRBJ2-3; no clear D. Trimming cost V 0 bases and J 0 bases, with 16 bases left between them. The CDR3 length is 18 residues. Germline assignment: CDR1 LNHNV and CDR2 YYDKDF (reference sequence). The CDR3 region is CATSRDPRTGISTDTQYF. CDR3 coding DNA: TGTGCCACCAGCAGAGATCCTAGAACCGGTATCAGCACAGATACGCAGTATTTT.

Concerning this clone itself: An end of the junction differs from the germline gene, which may be a read error. The chain has TRBV10-2 and TRBJ2-2; 9 bases agree with TRBD2. The CDR3 has 16 amino acids. Germline CDR1 and CDR2: WSHSY and SAAADI. The CDR3 loop reads CASSDWLAGNSGELFF. The CDR3 DNA reads as TGCGCCAGCAGTGACTGGCTAGCGGGAAACAGCGGGGAGCTGTTTTTT.

The chain is built from TRBV5-4 and TRBJ2-7, with 10 nucleotides matching TRBD2. The CDR3 runs to 15 residues. The ends lost 4 bases at V and 4 bases at J; junction bases unmatched: 8. Per germline, CDR1 SGHNT and CDR2 YYREEE (reference sequence). DNA for the CDR3: TGTGCCAGCAGCCTACGGACTAGCGGAGATTACGAGCAGTACTTC. Encoded protein: CASSLRTSGDYEQYF.

V gene TRBV6-5 combines with J gene TRBJ2-7; D not resolved. The CDR3 length is 12 residues. CDR1 is MNHEY, CDR2 SVGAGI, per germline. V was trimmed by 7 bases and J by 1 base, leaving 8 bases between them. The CDR3 coding sequence is TGTGCCAGCAATCTACCATCCTACGAGCAGTACTTC. It is translated as CASNLPSYEQYF.

The chain employs TRBV2 and TRBJ2-1, with 9 bases aligning to TRBD1. The germline V gene encodes CDR1 SNHLY and CDR2 FYNNEI. Unmatched junction bases numbered 5, after V lost 5 bases and J lost 12 bases. The CDR3 loop spans 12 amino acids. The CDR3 loop reads CASSQQGAGQFF. CDR3 DNA sequence: TGTGCCAGCAGTCAACAGGGGGCTGGGCAGTTCTTC.

The rearrangement links TRBV7-2 to TRBJ2-3; TRBD2 aligns across 8 bases. J gave up 5 bases and V 0 bases, and 1 base lay outside the gene matches. CDR1 and CDR2 (germline): SGHTA, FQGNSA. The CDR3 is made up of 14 amino acids. The CDR3 DNA sequence: TGTGCCAGCAGCTTAGCGCTAGCGGGAGATACGCAGTATTTT. It encodes CASSLALAGDTQYF.

This chain connects TRBV11-2 to TRBJ1-6; 8 bases match TRBD1. Germline CDR1 and CDR2: SGHAT and FQNNGV. J gave up 9 bases and V 0 bases, and 4 bases lay outside the gene matches. The CDR3 runs 15 residues. CDR3 residues: CASSLDRRGLSPLHF. The CDR3 nucleotides are TGTGCCAGCAGCTTAGATCGCAGGGGGCTTTCACCCCTCCACTTT.

The chain couples TRBV18 to TRBJ2-5; D is perhaps TRBD2 (6 bases). The CDR3 has 17 residues. CDR1 is KGHSH, CDR2 LQKENI, per germline. V was trimmed by 6 bases and J by 6 bases, leaving 26 bases between them. For the CDR3, the DNA is TGTGCCAGCTCTCCTCTCAAGTTGGCGGGATCCACCAAGACCCAGTACTTC. Protein sequence: CASSPLKLAGSTKTQYF.

A remark on this clone: Other DNA sequences in this sample translate to the same CDR3. The chain carries TRBV19 and TRBJ1-1; 7 bases line up with TRBD1. J gave up 1 base and V 5 bases, and 4 bases lay outside the gene matches. The CDR3 sequence is 14 residues long. CDR1 is LNHDA, CDR2 SQIVND, per germline (reference sequence). The chain's CDR3 is CASSPRTGNTEAFF. CDR3 DNA: TGTGCCAGTAGTCCCAGGACAGGGAACACTGAAGCTTTCTTT.

The CDR3 bases are TGTGCCAGCAGCGCGAGTGATACGCAGTATTTT. Translation gives CASSASDTQYF. The chain employs TRBV2 and TRBJ2-3; D gene unclear. This CDR3 spans 11 amino acids. The V end was cut by 6 bases, the J end by 6 bases, with 7 bases between. Germline CDR1 reads SNHLY; CDR2 reads FYNNEI.

The chain recombines TRBV19 with TRBJ1-6; TRBD1 agrees at 8 bases. V shed 4 bases and J 4 bases; nucleotides not matched to a gene: 3. The CDR3 contains 15 residues. CDR1 LNHDA and CDR2 SQIVND come from the germline V gene (reference sequence). The DNA of the CDR3 is TGTGCCAGTAGTAGAGGGGACAGGTATAATTCACCCCTCCACTTT. Its translation: CASSRGDRYNSPLHF.

This clone was observed once. The V and J genes are TRBV11-3 and TRBJ2-5; TRBD2 agrees at 10 bases. The CDR3 length is 14 residues. Germline V CDR1 and CDR2: SGHNT, YENEEA. V shed 8 bases, J shed 3 bases, and the junction held 6 bases outside the gene matches. As DNA, the CDR3 is TGTGCCAGCGCAACAGGACTAGCGGAAGAGACCCAGTACTTC. This encodes CASATGLAEETQYF. Full variable domain (outside the CDR3, taken from reference TRBV11-3 and TRBJ2-5): EAGVVQSPRYKIIEKKQPVAFWCNPISGHNTLYWYLQNLGQGPELLIRYENEEAVDDSQLPKDRFSAERLKGVDSTLKIQPAELGDSAVYLCASATGLAEETQYFGPGTRLLVL.

Comment on this clone: This CDR3 is also generated by other DNA sequences in the sample. The gene calls are TRBV5-1 and TRBJ1-3; 7 positions agree with TRBD1. The CDR3 has 16 amino acids. The germline gives CDR1 SGHRS, CDR2 YFSETQ. The junction had 4 bases not matched to a gene; V was cut back by 1 base and J by 0 bases. The CDR3 region is CASSLFTGDSGNTIYF. In DNA form, the CDR3 reads TGCGCCAGCAGCTTGTTTACAGGGGACTCTGGAAACACCATATATTTT.